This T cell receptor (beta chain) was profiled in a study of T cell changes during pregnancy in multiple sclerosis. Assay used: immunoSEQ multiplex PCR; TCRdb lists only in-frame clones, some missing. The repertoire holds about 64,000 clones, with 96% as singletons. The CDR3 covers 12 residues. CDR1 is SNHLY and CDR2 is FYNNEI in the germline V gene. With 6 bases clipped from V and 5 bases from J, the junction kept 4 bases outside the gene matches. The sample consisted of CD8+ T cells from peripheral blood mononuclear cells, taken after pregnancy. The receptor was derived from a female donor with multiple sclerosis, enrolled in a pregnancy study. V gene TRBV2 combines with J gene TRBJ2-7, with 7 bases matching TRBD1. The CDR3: CASRGTVNEQYF. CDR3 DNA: TGTGCCAGCAGAGGGACAGTCAACGAGCAGTACTTC.